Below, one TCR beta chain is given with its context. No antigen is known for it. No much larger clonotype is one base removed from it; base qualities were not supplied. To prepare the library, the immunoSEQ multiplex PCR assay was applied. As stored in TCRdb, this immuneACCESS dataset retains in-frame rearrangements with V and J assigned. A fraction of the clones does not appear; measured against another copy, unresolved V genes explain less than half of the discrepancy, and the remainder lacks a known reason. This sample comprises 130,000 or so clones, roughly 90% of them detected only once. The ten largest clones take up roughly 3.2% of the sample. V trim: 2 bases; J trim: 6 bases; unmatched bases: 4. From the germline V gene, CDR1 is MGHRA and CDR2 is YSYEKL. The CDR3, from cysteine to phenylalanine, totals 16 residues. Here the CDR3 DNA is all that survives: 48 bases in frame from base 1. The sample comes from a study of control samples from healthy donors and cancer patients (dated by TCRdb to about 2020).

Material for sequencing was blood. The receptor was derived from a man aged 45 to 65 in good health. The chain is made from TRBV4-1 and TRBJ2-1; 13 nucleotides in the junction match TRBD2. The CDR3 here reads CASSQLLAGGVNEQFF. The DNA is TGCGCCAGCAGCCAACTACTAGCGGGGGGGGTCAATGAGCAGTTCTTC.